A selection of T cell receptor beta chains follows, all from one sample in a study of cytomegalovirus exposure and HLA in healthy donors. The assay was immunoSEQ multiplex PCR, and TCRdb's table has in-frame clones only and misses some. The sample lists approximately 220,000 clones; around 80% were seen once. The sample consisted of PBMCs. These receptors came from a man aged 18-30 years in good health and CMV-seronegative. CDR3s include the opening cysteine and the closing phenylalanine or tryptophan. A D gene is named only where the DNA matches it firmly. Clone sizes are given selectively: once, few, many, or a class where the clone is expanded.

CDR3 DNA: TGTGCCAGCAGCTTTGTATCGGGGCAGTTCTTC; CDR3 protein: CASSFVSGQFF; clone size: few; D gene: NA; V gene: TRBV5-8; J gene: TRBJ2-1
CDR3 DNA: TGTGCCAGCAGCCCCCGGACAGGGGCGTATGGCTACACCTTC; CDR3 protein: CASSPRTGAYGYTF; clone size: NA; D gene: TRBD1; V gene: TRBV4-2; J gene: TRBJ1-2
CDR3 DNA: TGCAGCGTTGAAGGGGACAGGGAGGACGAGCAGTACTTC; CDR3 protein: CSVEGDREDEQYF; clone size: NA; D gene: TRBD1; V gene: TRBV29-1; J gene: TRBJ2-7
CDR3 DNA: TGCAGCGTTGGCCAAACCAGGACAGGAGGTGATACGCAGTATTTT; CDR3 protein: CSVGQTRTGGDTQYF; clone size: NA; D gene: TRBD1; V gene: TRBV29-1; J gene: TRBJ2-3
CDR3 DNA: TGTGCCAGCAGCGCGCCGGACAGGCTCCACGAGCAGTACTTC; CDR3 protein: CASSAPDRLHEQYF; clone size: NA; D gene: TRBD1; V gene: TRBV13; J gene: TRBJ2-7
CDR3 DNA: TGTGCCAGCAGTTTAAGGGACAGGGGGTATGGAGAAAAACTGTTTTTT; CDR3 protein: CASSLRDRGYGEKLFF; clone size: NA; D gene: TRBD1; V gene: TRBV28; J gene: TRBJ1-4
CDR3 DNA: TGTGCCAGCAGTGTGGGACTAGCGGGAGTCATCTACGAGCAGTACTTC; CDR3 protein: CASSVGLAGVIYEQYF; clone size: NA; D gene: TRBD2; V gene: TRBV6-1; J gene: TRBJ2-7
CDR3 DNA: TGTGCCAGCATGCAGGGGGCAGGGTACACTGAAGCTTTCTTT; CDR3 protein: CASMQGAGYTEAFF; clone size: NA; D gene: TRBD1; V gene: TRBV6-5; J gene: TRBJ1-1
CDR3 DNA: TGTGCCAGCAGGACTTCACTCTCTGGAAACACCATATATTTT; CDR3 protein: CASRTSLSGNTIYF; clone size: NA; D gene: NA; V gene: TRBV28; J gene: TRBJ1-3
CDR3 DNA: TGCGCCAGCAGCTATGGAAACAGGGTCGCCGACGAGCAGTACTTC; CDR3 protein: CASSYGNRVADEQYF; clone size: NA; D gene: NA; V gene: TRBV5-1; J gene: TRBJ2-7
CDR3 DNA: TGTGCCATCGGGGGACTAGCGGGCACGTACAATGAGCAGTTCTTC; CDR3 protein: CAIGGLAGTYNEQFF; clone size: NA; D gene: TRBD2; V gene: TRBV10-3; J gene: TRBJ2-1
CDR3 DNA: TGTGCCAGCAGCCCCGTGGGACTAGCGGGAGGGTTCACAGATACGCAGTATTTT; CDR3 protein: CASSPVGLAGGFTDTQYF; clone size: NA; D gene: TRBD2; V gene: TRBV9; J gene: TRBJ2-3
CDR3 DNA: TGTGCCAGCAGCCAAGGTGGTAGCGGATACGAGCAGTACTTC; CDR3 protein: CASSQGGSGYEQYF; clone size: few; D gene: NA; V gene: TRBV4-2; J gene: TRBJ2-7
CDR3 DNA: TGCGCCAGCAGCTTGTTAGGACAGGGGGTAGTGGGAGAGACCCAGTACTTC; CDR3 protein: CASSLLGQGVVGETQYF; clone size: NA; D gene: TRBD1; V gene: TRBV5-1; J gene: TRBJ2-5
CDR3 DNA: TGTGCCAGCAGCGCCAGACAGGGGTGGTTGGGCGAGCAGTACTTC; CDR3 protein: CASSARQGWLGEQYF; clone size: NA; D gene: TRBD1; V gene: TRBV7-2; J gene: TRBJ2-7
CDR3 DNA: TGTGCCAGCAGCCCGGACTTTTCCTACAATGAGCAGTTCTTC; CDR3 protein: CASSPDFSYNEQFF; clone size: NA; D gene: NA; V gene: TRBV5-4; J gene: TRBJ2-1
CDR3 DNA: TGTGCCAGTAGCGCACCCGGGACTGAAGCTTTCTTT; CDR3 protein: CASSAPGTEAFF; clone size: few; D gene: NA; V gene: TRBV19; J gene: TRBJ1-1
CDR3 DNA: TGTGCCAGCAGTCGTCTAGCGGGGGAGACCCAGTACTTC; CDR3 protein: CASSRLAGETQYF; clone size: NA; D gene: TRBD2; V gene: TRBV27; J gene: TRBJ2-5
CDR3 DNA: TGTGCCTGGAGTGCGACTAGCGGGATCTCCTACGAGCAGTACTTC; CDR3 protein: CAWSATSGISYEQYF; clone size: NA; D gene: TRBD2; V gene: TRBV30; J gene: TRBJ2-7
CDR3 DNA: TGTGCCAGCAGTAGTACAAGCGGGCCCCAGCATTTT; CDR3 protein: CASSSTSGPQHF; clone size: NA; D gene: NA; V gene: TRBV2; J gene: TRBJ1-5
CDR3 DNA: TGTGCCAGCAGTTCCCTGGGAGCTCCCCACGAGCAGTACTTC; CDR3 protein: CASSSLGAPHEQYF; clone size: NA; D gene: NA; V gene: TRBV28; J gene: TRBJ2-7
CDR3 DNA: TGTGCCAGTAGTACGCAGGGTTGGGGTAGCAATCAGCCCCAGCATTTT; CDR3 protein: CASSTQGWGSNQPQHF; clone size: NA; D gene: NA; V gene: TRBV19; J gene: TRBJ1-5
CDR3 DNA: TGTGCCAGCAGGGGGAAATTTGGGGCCTCTGGAAACACCATATATTTT; CDR3 protein: CASRGKFGASGNTIYF; clone size: few; D gene: NA; V gene: TRBV11-2; J gene: TRBJ1-3
CDR3 DNA: TGTGCCAGCAGCTTAGTAAGGGGGCGCGCCGACAATGAGCAGTTCTTC; CDR3 protein: CASSLVRGRADNEQFF; clone size: NA; D gene: TRBD1; V gene: TRBV7-6; J gene: TRBJ2-1
CDR3 DNA: TGTGCCAGCTCACCGGTCAGGGAAGGACGCTACGAGCAGTACTTC; CDR3 protein: CASSPVREGRYEQYF; clone size: NA; D gene: NA; V gene: TRBV18; J gene: TRBJ2-7
CDR3 DNA: TGTGCCAGCAGCTCCCGGGACAGGGGACTTAATGAAAAACTGTTTTTT; CDR3 protein: CASSSRDRGLNEKLFF; clone size: NA; D gene: TRBD1; V gene: TRBV27; J gene: TRBJ1-4
CDR3 DNA: TGTGCCAGCAGCTTAAGCGGGGGGCGAGCGAGAGAGACCCAGTACTTC; CDR3 protein: CASSLSGGRARETQYF; clone size: few; D gene: TRBD2; V gene: TRBV5-4; J gene: TRBJ2-5
CDR3 DNA: TGCAGCGTCGGAAAACAGGGGCAGGCCTATGGCTACACCTTC; CDR3 protein: CSVGKQGQAYGYTF; clone size: NA; D gene: TRBD1; V gene: TRBV29-1; J gene: TRBJ1-2
CDR3 DNA: TGCGCCAGCAGCTTGGATGGGAATGGGAGAGGTTCACCCCTCCACTTT; CDR3 protein: CASSLDGNGRGSPLHF; clone size: NA; D gene: NA; V gene: TRBV5-1; J gene: TRBJ1-6
CDR3 DNA: TGTGCCAGCAGCTTTGGCCGTCTAGCGGGAGAAGGCAATGAGCAGTTCTTC; CDR3 protein: CASSFGRLAGEGNEQFF; clone size: NA; D gene: TRBD2; V gene: TRBV13; J gene: TRBJ2-1
CDR3 DNA: TGTGCCAGCAGCCCCGGGACTAGCGGACAAGAGACCCAGTACTTC; CDR3 protein: CASSPGTSGQETQYF; clone size: NA; D gene: TRBD2; V gene: TRBV7-9; J gene: TRBJ2-5
CDR3 DNA: TGTGCCAGCAGCTTAAGAAACAGGGGGTCAGATACGCAGTATTTT; CDR3 protein: CASSLRNRGSDTQYF; clone size: NA; D gene: TRBD1; V gene: TRBV5-4; J gene: TRBJ2-3
CDR3 DNA: TGTGCCAGCAGCACTCCTACAGTGTACAATGAGCAGTTCTTC; CDR3 protein: CASSTPTVYNEQFF; clone size: NA; D gene: NA; V gene: TRBV7-3; J gene: TRBJ2-1
CDR3 DNA: TGTGCCAGCAGAGGGGCCAGAAAGGGCTTGGAAGCTTTCTTT; CDR3 protein: CASRGARKGLEAFF; clone size: NA; D gene: NA; V gene: TRBV2; J gene: TRBJ1-1
CDR3 DNA: TGTGCCAGCAGTCCCGGACAGGGGCGCTATGGCTACACCTTC; CDR3 protein: CASSPGQGRYGYTF; clone size: once; D gene: TRBD1; V gene: TRBV28; J gene: TRBJ1-2
CDR3 DNA: TGTGCCAGCAGAGTAGGGGTACCAGATACGCAGTATTTT; CDR3 protein: CASRVGVPDTQYF; clone size: NA; D gene: NA; V gene: TRBV6-1; J gene: TRBJ2-3
CDR3 DNA: TGTGCCAGTAGTATGGGACTCCGGGACAGGGCAAATCAGCCCCAGCATTTT; CDR3 protein: CASSMGLRDRANQPQHF; clone size: few; D gene: TRBD1; V gene: TRBV19; J gene: TRBJ1-5
CDR3 DNA: TGTGCCAGCAGCCCTAACCGGGACACCACCGGGGAGCTGTTTTTT; CDR3 protein: CASSPNRDTTGELFF; clone size: NA; D gene: NA; V gene: TRBV7-9; J gene: TRBJ2-2
CDR3 DNA: TGTGCCACCATCGAGGGCTCCTACGAGCAGTACTTC; CDR3 protein: CATIEGSYEQYF; clone size: few; D gene: NA; V gene: TRBV28; J gene: TRBJ2-7
CDR3 DNA: TGTGCCTGGCTGCCTAACGCGGATGGGGGCTACACCTTC; CDR3 protein: CAWLPNADGGYTF; clone size: NA; D gene: NA; V gene: TRBV30; J gene: TRBJ1-2
CDR3 DNA: TGTGCCAGCAGCTTGGAGCCCTACGAGCAGTACTTC; CDR3 protein: CASSLEPYEQYF; clone size: NA; D gene: NA; V gene: TRBV5-5; J gene: TRBJ2-7
CDR3 DNA: TGTGCCTGCAAGACAGGGTCGGGGAATACCTATGGTTCACCCCCCCACTTT; CDR3 protein: CACKTGSGNTYGSPPHF; clone size: NA; D gene: TRBD1; V gene: TRBV30; J gene: TRBJ1-6
CDR3 DNA: TGTGCCAGCAGGCTCCGGGACACCCTGAACTACGAGCAGTACTTC; CDR3 protein: CASRLRDTLNYEQYF; clone size: NA; D gene: NA; V gene: TRBV2; J gene: TRBJ2-7
CDR3 DNA: TGCGCCAGCAGGTCACAGGGGGCAGATACGCAGTATTTT; CDR3 protein: CASRSQGADTQYF; clone size: NA; D gene: TRBD1; V gene: TRBV5-1; J gene: TRBJ2-3
CDR3 DNA: TGTCCTGGGAGCGCAGAGTGTTTCGATGAGCAGTTCTTC; CDR3 protein: CPGSAECFDEQFF; clone size: NA; D gene: NA; V gene: TRBV22-1; J gene: TRBJ2-1
CDR3 DNA: TGTGCCAGCAGCTTTGGGTACAGATGGGAGACCCAGTACTTC; CDR3 protein: CASSFGYRWETQYF; clone size: NA; D gene: NA; V gene: TRBV5-6; J gene: TRBJ2-5
CDR3 DNA: TGTGCCAGTAGTATGGAAATAGCGGGGGGCAATGAGCAGTTCTTC; CDR3 protein: CASSMEIAGGNEQFF; clone size: NA; D gene: TRBD2; V gene: TRBV19; J gene: TRBJ2-1
CDR3 DNA: TGTGCCAGTATTGGGGGGACAGGGGTTACTGAAGCTTTCTTT; CDR3 protein: CASIGGTGVTEAFF; clone size: NA; D gene: TRBD1; V gene: TRBV19; J gene: TRBJ1-1
CDR3 DNA: TGTGCCAGCAGTATAGGGGGCGGCCGGGGCGGTGAGCAGTTCTTC; CDR3 protein: CASSIGGGRGGEQFF; clone size: NA; D gene: TRBD1; V gene: TRBV7-8; J gene: TRBJ2-1
CDR3 DNA: TGTGCCAGCAGCTTAGCAAGGGGCAGGAGCACAGATACGCAGTATTTT; CDR3 protein: CASSLARGRSTDTQYF; clone size: once; D gene: NA; V gene: TRBV7-8; J gene: TRBJ2-3
CDR3 DNA: TGTGCCAGTACCCAATCCGGGTCTAGCTACGAGCAGTACTTC; CDR3 protein: CASTQSGSSYEQYF; clone size: NA; D gene: NA; V gene: TRBV19; J gene: TRBJ2-7
CDR3 DNA: TGTGCCAGTAGTATAGTCCCAGGCAATGAGCAGTTCTTC; CDR3 protein: CASSIVPGNEQFF; clone size: NA; D gene: NA; V gene: TRBV19; J gene: TRBJ2-1
CDR3 DNA: TGTGCCAGCAGTCCCTCCCCCTTCCGGGACAGGGGTAGCAATCAGCCCCAGCATTTT; CDR3 protein: CASSPSPFRDRGSNQPQHF; clone size: NA; D gene: TRBD1; V gene: TRBV27; J gene: TRBJ1-5
CDR3 DNA: TGTGCCAGCAATGGTCCAGAACCGAACACCGGGGGGCTGTTTTTT; CDR3 protein: CASNGPEPNTGGLFF; clone size: NA; D gene: NA; V gene: TRBV2; J gene: TRBJ2-2
CDR3 DNA: TGTGCCAGCAGCCACCGCGGCGTGCGGGATGACAATGAGCAGTTCTTC; CDR3 protein: CASSHRGVRDDNEQFF; clone size: NA; D gene: NA; V gene: TRBV11-2; J gene: TRBJ2-1
CDR3 DNA: TGTGCCATCAAGATGACAGGGTCATACGAGCAGTACTTC; CDR3 protein: CAIKMTGSYEQYF; clone size: NA; D gene: TRBD1; V gene: TRBV10-3; J gene: TRBJ2-7
CDR3 DNA: TGCAGCGTTGATTCGGCGGGGTCGCGTGAGCAGTTCTTC; CDR3 protein: CSVDSAGSREQFF; clone size: NA; D gene: NA; V gene: TRBV29-1; J gene: TRBJ2-1
CDR3 DNA: TGTGCCAGCAACCGAGGGACAGGGGTCGGCGAGCAGTACTTC; CDR3 protein: CASNRGTGVGEQYF; clone size: once; D gene: TRBD1; V gene: TRBV2; J gene: TRBJ2-7
CDR3 DNA: TGTGCCAGTAGTCCCCGGACAGGGGGCGACGAGCAGTACTTC; CDR3 protein: CASSPRTGGDEQYF; clone size: NA; D gene: TRBD1; V gene: TRBV19; J gene: TRBJ2-7